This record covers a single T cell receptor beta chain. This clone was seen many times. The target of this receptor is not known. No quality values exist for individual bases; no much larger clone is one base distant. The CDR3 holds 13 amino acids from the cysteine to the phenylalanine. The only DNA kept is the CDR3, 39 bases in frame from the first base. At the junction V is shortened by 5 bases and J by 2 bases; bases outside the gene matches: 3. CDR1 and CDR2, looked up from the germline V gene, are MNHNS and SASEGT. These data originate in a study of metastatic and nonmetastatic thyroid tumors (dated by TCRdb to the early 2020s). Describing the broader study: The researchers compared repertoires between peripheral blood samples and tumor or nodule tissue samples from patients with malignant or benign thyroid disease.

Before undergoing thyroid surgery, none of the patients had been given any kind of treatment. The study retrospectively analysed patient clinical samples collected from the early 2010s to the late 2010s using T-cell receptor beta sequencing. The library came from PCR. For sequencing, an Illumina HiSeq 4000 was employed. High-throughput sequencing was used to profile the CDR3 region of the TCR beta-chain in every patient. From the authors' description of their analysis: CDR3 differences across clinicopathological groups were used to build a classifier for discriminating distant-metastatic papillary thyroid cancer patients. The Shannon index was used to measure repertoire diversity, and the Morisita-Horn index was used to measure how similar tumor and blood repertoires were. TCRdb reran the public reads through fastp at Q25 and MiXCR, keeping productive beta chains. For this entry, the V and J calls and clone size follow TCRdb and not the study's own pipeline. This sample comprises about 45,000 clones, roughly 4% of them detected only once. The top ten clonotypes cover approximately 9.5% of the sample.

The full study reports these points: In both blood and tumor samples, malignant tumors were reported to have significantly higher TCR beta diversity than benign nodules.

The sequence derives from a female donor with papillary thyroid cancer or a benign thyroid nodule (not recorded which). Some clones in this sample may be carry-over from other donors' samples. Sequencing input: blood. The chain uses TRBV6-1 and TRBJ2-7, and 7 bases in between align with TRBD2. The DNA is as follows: TGTGCCAGCAGTTACAGCGGGGCCTACGAGCAGTACTTC. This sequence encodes CASSYSGAYEQYF.